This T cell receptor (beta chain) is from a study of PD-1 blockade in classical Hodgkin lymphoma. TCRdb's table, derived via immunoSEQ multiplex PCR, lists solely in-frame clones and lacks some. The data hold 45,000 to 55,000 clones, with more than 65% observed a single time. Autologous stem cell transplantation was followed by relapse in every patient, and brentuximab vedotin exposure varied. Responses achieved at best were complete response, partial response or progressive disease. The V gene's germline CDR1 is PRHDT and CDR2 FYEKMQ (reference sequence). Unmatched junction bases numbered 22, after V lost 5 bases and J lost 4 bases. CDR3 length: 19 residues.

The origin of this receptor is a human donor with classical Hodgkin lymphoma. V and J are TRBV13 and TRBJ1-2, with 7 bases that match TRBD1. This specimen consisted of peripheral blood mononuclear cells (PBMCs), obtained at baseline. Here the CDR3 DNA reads TGTGCCAGCAGCCCAGGGGGGGGCGCATTTGTTCCTCTCCTCTATGGCTACACCTTC. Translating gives CASSPGGGAFVPLLYGYTF.